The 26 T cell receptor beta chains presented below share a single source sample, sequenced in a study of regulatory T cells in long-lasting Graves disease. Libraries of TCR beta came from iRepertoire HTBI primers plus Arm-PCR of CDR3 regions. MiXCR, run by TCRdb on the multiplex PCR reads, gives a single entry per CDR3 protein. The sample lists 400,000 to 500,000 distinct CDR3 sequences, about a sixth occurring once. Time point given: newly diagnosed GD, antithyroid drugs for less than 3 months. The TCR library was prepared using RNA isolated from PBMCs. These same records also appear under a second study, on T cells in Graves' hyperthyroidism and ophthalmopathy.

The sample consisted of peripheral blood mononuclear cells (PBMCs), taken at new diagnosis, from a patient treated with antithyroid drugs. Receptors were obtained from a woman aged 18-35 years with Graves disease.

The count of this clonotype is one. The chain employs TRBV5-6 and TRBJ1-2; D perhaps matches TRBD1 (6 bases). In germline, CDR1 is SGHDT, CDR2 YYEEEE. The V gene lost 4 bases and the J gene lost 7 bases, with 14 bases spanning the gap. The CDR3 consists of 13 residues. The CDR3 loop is CASSLPGGAGYTF. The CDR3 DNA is TGTGCCAGCAGCCTCCCGGGGGGGGCTGGCTACACCTTC.

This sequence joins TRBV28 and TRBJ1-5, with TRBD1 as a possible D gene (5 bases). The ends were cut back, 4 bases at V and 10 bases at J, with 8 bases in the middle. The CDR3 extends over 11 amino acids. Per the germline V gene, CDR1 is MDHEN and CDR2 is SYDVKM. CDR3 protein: CASSSGTPQHF. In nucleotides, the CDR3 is TGTGCCAGCAGTTCTGGGACCCCCCAGCATTTT.

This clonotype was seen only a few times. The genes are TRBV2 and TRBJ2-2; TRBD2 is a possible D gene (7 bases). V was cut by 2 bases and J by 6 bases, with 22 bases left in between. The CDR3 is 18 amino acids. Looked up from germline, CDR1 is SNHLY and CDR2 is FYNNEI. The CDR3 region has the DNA TGTGCCAGCAGTGAATCCCCCCCGACGGGGGGCAGGTCCGGGGAGCTGTTTTTT. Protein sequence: CASSESPPTGGRSGELFF.

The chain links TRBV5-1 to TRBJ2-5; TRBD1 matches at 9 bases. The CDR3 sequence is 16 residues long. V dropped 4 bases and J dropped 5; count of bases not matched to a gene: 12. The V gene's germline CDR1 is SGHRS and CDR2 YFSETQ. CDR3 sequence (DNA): TGCGCCAGCAGCGAAACCGACAGGGGGTTTCGGGAGACCCAGTACTTC. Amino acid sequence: CASSETDRGFRETQYF.

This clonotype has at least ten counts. CDR3 DNA: TGTGCCAGCAGCAGGGACAGGGGGCAAAATGAGCAGTTCTTC. This encodes CASSRDRGQNEQFF. The chain links TRBV7-2 to TRBJ2-1; 12 bases line up with TRBD1. J lost 7 bases, V lost 5 bases, and 3 bases had no gene match. Germline V gives CDR1 SGHTA, CDR2 FQGNSA. The CDR3 covers 14 residues.

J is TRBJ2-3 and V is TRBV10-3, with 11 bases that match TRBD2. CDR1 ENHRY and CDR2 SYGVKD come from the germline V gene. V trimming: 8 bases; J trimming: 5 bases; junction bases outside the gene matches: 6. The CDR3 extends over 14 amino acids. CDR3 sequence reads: CAIPRLAGRDTQYF. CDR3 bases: TGTGCCATCCCTCGACTAGCGGGAAGAGATACGCAGTATTTT.

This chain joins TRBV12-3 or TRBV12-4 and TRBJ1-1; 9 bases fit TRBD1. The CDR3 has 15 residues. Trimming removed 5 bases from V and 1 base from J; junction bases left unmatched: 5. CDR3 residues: CASSLGTGRNTEAFF. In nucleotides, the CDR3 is TGTGCCAGCAGTCTCGGGACAGGGAGGAACACTGAAGCTTTCTTT.

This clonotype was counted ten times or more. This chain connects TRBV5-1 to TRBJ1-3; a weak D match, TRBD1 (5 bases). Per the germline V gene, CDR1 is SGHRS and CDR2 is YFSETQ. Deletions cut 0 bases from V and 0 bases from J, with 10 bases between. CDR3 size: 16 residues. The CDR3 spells CASSLEGPYSGNTIYF. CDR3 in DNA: TGCGCCAGCAGCTTGGAGGGACCGTACTCTGGAAACACCATATATTTT.

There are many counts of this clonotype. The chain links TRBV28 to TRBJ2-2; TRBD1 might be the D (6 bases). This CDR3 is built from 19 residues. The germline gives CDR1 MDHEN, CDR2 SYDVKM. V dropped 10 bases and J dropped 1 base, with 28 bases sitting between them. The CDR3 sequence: CATEYAPGTSNGNTGELFF. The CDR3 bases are TGTGCCACAGAGTATGCCCCCGGGACATCAAACGGGAACACCGGGGAGCTGTTTTTT.

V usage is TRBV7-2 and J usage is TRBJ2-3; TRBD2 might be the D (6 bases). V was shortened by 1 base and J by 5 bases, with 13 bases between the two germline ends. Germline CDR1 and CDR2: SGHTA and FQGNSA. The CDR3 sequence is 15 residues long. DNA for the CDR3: TGTGCCAGCAGCTTAGATCTCCAGGGAGGAGATACGCAGTATTTT. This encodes CASSLDLQGGDTQYF.

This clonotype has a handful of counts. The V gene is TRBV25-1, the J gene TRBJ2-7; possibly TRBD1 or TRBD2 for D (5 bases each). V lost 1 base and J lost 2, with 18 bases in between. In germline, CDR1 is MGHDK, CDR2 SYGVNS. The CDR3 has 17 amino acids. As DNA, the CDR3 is TGTGCCAGCAGTGAATCGGGGAAGGGGCGGAAGACCTACGAGCAGTACTTC. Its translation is CASSESGKGRKTYEQYF.

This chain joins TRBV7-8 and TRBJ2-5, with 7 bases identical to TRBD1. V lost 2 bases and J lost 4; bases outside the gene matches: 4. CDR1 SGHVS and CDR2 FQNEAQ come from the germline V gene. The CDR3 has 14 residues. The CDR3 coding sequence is TGTGCCAGCAGCTTAAGGGACAGTATAGAGACCCAGTACTTC. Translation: CASSLRDSIETQYF.

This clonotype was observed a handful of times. CDR3 DNA: TGTGCCACCAGTGATTCCAGGGGGCGCGGGACTGAAGCTTTCTTT. This gives the protein CATSDSRGRGTEAFF. This chain connects TRBV24-1 to TRBJ1-1; 8 bases map to TRBD1. CDR1 KGHDR and CDR2 SFDVKD come from the germline V gene. The CDR3 has 15 residues. V shed 2 bases and J 5 bases; nucleotides not matched to a gene: 6.

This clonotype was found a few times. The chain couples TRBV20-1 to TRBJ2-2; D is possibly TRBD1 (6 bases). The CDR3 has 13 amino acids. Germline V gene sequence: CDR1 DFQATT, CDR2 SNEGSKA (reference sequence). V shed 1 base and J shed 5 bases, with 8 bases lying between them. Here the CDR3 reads CSARVRGTGELFF. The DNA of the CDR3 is TGCAGTGCTAGAGTCAGGGGAACCGGGGAGCTGTTTTTT.

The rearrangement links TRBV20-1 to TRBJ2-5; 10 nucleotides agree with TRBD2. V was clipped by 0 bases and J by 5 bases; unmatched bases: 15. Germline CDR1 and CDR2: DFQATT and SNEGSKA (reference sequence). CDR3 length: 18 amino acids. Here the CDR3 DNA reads TGCAGTGCTAGAGATCTGAACCGGCTAGCGGGAGCCGGGGAGACCCAGTACTTC. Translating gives CSARDLNRLAGAGETQYF.

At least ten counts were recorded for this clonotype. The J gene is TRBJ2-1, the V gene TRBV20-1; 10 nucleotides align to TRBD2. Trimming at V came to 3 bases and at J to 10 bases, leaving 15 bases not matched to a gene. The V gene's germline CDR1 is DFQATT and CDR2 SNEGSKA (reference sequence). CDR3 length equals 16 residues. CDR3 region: CSASRTSGTPLEEQFF. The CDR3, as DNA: TGCAGTGCTAGCCGCACTAGCGGGACGCCCCTAGAGGAGCAGTTCTTC.

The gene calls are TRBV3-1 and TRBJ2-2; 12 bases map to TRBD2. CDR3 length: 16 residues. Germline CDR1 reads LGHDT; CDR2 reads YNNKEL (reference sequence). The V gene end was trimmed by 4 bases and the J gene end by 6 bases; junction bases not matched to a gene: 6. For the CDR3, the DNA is TGTGCCAGCAGCCCCGTGGGACTAGCGGGCGCCGGGGAGCTGTTTTTT. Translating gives CASSPVGLAGAGELFF.

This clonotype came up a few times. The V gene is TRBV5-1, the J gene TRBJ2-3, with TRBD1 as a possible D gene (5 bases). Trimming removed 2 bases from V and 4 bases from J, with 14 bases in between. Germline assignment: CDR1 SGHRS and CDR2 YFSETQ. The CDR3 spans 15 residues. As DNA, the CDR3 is TGCGCCAGCAGCTTCAGGGTCCCTGGGGCAGATACGCAGTATTTT. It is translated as CASSFRVPGADTQYF. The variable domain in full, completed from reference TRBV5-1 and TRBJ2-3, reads KAGVTQTPRYLIKTRGQQVTLSCSPISGHRSVSWYQQTPGQGLQFLFEYFSETQRNKGNFPGRFSGRQFSNSRSEMNVSTLELGDSALYLCASSFRVPGADTQYFGPGTRLTVL.

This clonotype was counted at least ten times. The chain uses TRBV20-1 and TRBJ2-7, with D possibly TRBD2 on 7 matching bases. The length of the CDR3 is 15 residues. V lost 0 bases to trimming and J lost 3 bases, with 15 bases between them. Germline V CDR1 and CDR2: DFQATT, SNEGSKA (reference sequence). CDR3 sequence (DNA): TGCAGTGCTAGAGATGAGGGGGGGAAAAACTACGAGCAGTACTTC. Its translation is CSARDEGGKNYEQYF.

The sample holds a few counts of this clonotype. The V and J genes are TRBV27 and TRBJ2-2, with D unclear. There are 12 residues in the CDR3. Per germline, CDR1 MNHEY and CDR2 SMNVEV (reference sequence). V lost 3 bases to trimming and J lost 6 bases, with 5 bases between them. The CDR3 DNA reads TGTGCCAGCAGTTTCGAGTCCGGGGAGCTGTTTTTT. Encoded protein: CASSFESGELFF.

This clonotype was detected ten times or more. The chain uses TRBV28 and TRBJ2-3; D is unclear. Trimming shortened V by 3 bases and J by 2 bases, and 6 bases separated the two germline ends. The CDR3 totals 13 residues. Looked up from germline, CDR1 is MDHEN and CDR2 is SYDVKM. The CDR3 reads CASSFRHTDTQYF. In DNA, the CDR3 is TGTGCCAGCAGTTTTCGGCACACAGATACGCAGTATTTT.

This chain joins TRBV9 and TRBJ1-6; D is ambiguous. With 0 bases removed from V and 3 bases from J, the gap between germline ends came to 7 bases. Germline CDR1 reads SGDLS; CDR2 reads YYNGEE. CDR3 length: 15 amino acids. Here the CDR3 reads CASSVGTDYNSPLHF. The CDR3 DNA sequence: TGTGCCAGCAGCGTAGGGACGGACTATAATTCACCCCTCCACTTT.

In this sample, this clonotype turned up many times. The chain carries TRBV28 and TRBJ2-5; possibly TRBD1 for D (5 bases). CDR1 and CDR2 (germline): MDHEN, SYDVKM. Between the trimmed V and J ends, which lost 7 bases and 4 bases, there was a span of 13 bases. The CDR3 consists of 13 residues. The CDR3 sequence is CASNDVGVETQYF. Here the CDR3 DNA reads TGTGCCAGCAACGATGTAGGGGTAGAGACCCAGTACTTC.

This CDR3 is CASSLLAEYNEQFF. Written as DNA, the CDR3 is TGTGCCAGCAGTTTACTAGCGGAGTACAATGAGCAGTTCTTC. The rearrangement joins TRBV2 to TRBJ2-1; 8 bases agree with TRBD2. CDR3 size: 14 residues. CDR1 is SNHLY and CDR2 is FYNNEI in the germline V gene. V lost 5 bases and J lost 4; bases outside the gene matches: 4.

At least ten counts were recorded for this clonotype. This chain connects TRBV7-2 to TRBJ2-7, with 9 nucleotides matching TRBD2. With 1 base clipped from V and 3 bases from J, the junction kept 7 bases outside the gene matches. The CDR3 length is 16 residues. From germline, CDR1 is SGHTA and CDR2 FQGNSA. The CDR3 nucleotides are TGTGCCAGCAGCTTAGAGGCTAGCGGGAACGGCTACGAGCAGTACTTC. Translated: CASSLEASGNGYEQYF. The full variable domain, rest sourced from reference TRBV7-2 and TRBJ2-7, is GAGVSQSPSNKVTEKGKDVELRCDPISGHTALYWYRQSLGQGLEFLIYFQGNSAPDKSGLPSDRFSAERTGGSVSTLTIQRTQQEDSAVYLCASSLEASGNGYEQYFGPGTRLTVT.

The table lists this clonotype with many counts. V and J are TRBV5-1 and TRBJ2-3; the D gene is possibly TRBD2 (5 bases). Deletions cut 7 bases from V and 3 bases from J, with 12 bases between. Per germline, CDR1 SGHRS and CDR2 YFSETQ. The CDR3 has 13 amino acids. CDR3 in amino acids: CASRLEGTDTQYF. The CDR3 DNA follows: TGCGCCAGCCGCCTTGAGGGAACAGATACGCAGTATTTT.